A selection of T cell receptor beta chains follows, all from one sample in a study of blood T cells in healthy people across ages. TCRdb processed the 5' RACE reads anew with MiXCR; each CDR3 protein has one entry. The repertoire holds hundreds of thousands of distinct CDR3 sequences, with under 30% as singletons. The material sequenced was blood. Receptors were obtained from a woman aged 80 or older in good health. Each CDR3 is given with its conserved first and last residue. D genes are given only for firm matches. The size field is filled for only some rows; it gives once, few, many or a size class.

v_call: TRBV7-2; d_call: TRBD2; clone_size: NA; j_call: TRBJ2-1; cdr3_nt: TGTGCCAGCAGCTCCCAGCGGGGGTCCAATGAGCAGTTCTTC; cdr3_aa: CASSSQRGSNEQFF
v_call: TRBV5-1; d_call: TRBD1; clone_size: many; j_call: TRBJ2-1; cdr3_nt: TGCGCCAGCAGGACGGACAGGGATGGCAATGAGCAGTTCTTC; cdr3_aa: CASRTDRDGNEQFF
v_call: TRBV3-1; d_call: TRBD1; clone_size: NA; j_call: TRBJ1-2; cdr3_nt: TGTGCCAGCAGCCACTTCGGGACAGGATCTCTCTATGGCTACACCTTC; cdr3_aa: CASSHFGTGSLYGYTF
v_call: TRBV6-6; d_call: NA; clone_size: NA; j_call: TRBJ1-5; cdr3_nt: TGTGCCAGCAGTTACTCAACAGGAGGTGGCAGTCAGCCCCAGCATTTT; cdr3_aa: CASSYSTGGGSQPQHF
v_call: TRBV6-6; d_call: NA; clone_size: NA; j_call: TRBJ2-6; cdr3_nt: TGTACCAGCAGACGGGACTCCTCTGGGGCCAACGTCCTGACTTTC; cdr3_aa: CTSRRDSSGANVLTF
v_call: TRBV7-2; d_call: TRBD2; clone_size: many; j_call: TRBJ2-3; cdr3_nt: TGTGCCAGCAGCGAAGCGGGGGGCCCGAGCACAGATACGCAGTATTTT; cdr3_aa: CASSEAGGPSTDTQYF
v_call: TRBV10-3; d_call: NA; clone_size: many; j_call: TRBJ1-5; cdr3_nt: TGTGCCATCAGTGAGTCACAGGGTGCAAATCAGCCCCAGCATTTT; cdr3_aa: CAISESQGANQPQHF
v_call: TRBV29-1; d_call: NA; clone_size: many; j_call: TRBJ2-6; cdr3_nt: TGCAGCGTTGACCCAACTATAAGGACACCACTTAGCTCTGGGGCCAACGTCCTGACTTTC; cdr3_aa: CSVDPTIRTPLSSGANVLTF
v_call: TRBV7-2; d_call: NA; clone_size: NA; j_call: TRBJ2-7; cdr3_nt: TGTGCCAGCAGCCCAGGGGGGCAGACATTCTCCACCTACGAGCAGTACTTC; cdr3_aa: CASSPGGQTFSTYEQYF
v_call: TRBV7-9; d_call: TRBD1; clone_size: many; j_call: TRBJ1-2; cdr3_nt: TGTGCCAGCAGCATCCGGGACAGGGTTTTCGAGGGCTACACCTTC; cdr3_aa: CASSIRDRVFEGYTF
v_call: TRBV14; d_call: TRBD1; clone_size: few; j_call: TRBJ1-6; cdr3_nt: TGTGCCAGCAGCCATTCACTTTCGTACCCGGGACAGATGTCTTATAATTCACCCCTCCACTTT; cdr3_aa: CASSHSLSYPGQMSYNSPLHF
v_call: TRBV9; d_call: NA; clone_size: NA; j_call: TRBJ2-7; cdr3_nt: TGTGCCAGCAGCGTACTGGGTGGCGAGCAGTACTTC; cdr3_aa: CASSVLGGEQYF
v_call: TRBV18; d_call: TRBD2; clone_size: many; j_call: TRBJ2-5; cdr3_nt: TGTGCCAGCTCACCACCCTCTCCCTCGGCGGGGGGCAGGGAGACCCAGTACTTC; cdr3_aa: CASSPPSPSAGGRETQYF
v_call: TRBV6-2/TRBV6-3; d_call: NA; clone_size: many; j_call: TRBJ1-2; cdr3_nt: TGTGCCAGCACTCGGACAGACGGGTATGGCTACACCTTC; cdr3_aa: CASTRTDGYGYTF
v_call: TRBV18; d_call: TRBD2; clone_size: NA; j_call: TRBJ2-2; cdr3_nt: TGTGCCAGCTCGCAAACGGGACTAGCGGGGCTGCTGACCGGGGAGCGGTTTTTT; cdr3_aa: CASSQTGLAGLLTGERFF
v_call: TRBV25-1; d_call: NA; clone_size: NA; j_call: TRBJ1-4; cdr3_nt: TGTGCCAGCAGTGGGAGGGAGGAAGAACTGTTTTTT; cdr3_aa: CASSGREEELFF
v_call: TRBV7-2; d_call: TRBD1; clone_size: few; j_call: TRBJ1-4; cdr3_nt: TGTGCCAGCAGCCCTGAGACAGGGGTGAGGGAAAAACTGTTTTTT; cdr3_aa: CASSPETGVREKLFF
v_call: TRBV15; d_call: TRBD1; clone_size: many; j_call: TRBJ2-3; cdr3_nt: TGTGCCACCAGCAGAGAGAGGGACAGAGGTGCAGATACGCAGTATTTT; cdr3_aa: CATSRERDRGADTQYF
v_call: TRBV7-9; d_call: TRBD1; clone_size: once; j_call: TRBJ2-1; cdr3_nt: TGTGCCAGCACCTTTGAGGGGGCCTCCTACAATGAGCAGTTCTTC; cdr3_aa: CASTFEGASYNEQFF
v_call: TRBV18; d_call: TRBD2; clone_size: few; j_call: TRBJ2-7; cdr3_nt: TGTGCCAGCTCACCAGGGACTAGCGGATCCTACGAGCAGTACTTC; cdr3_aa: CASSPGTSGSYEQYF
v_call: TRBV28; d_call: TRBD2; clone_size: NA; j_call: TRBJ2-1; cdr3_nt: TGTGCCAGCAGTTTATCGGGCGGGGGTGACTACAATGAGCAGTTCTTC; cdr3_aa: CASSLSGGGDYNEQFF
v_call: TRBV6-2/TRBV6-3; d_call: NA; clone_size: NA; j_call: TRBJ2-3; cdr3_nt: TGTGCCAGCAGTTTTCCCCGGATGGCCCAGTATTTT; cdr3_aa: CASSFPRMAQYF
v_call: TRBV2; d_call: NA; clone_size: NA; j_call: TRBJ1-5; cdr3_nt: TGTGCCAGCAGTGATTACCGTGGGGGGGCCTATAGCAATCAGCCCCAGCATTTT; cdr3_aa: CASSDYRGGAYSNQPQHF
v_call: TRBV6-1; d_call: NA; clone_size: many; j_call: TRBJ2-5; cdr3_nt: TGTGCCAGCAGTCCCGCCCGGGTGGGAGAGACCCAGTACTTC; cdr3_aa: CASSPARVGETQYF
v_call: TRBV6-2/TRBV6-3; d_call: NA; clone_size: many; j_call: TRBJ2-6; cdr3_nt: TGTGCCAGCAGCACAGGGTCGGGGACCAACGTCCTGACTTTC; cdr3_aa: CASSTGSGTNVLTF
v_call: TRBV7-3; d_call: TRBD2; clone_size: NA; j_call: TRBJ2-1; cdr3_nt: TGTGCCAGCAGCGAGACTAGCGGGAGGGCCAGTGAGCAGTTCTTC; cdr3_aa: CASSETSGRASEQFF
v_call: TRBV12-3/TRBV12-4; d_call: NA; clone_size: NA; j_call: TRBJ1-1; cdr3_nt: TGTGCCAGCAGTTTCCTACTTGTAGCGAACACTGAAGCTTTCTTT; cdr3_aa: CASSFLLVANTEAFF
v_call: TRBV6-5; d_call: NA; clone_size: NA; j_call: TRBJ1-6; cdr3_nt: TGTGCCAGCACTCCGGGACGGAGGATAAATTCACCCCTCCACTTT; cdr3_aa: CASTPGRRINSPLHF
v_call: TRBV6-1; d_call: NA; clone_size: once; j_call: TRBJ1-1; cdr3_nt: TGTGCCAGCAGTGAAGGGTTTTTCCCAGAGGCTGAAGCTTTCTTT; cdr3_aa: CASSEGFFPEAEAFF
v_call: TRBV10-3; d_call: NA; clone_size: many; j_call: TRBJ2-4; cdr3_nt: TGTGCCACTGGGGGTGAGGGGCGTCAAGCCAAAAACATTCAGTACTTC; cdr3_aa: CATGGEGRQAKNIQYF
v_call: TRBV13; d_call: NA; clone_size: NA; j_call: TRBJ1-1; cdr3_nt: TGTGCCAGCAGCGAGGACAAGAACACTGAAGCTTTCTTT; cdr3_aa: CASSEDKNTEAFF
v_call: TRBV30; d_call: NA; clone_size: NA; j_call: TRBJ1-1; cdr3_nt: TGTGCCTGGAGCAGGGTCATGAACACTGAAGCTTTCTTT; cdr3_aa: CAWSRVMNTEAFF
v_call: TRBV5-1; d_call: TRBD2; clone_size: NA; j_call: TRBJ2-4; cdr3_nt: TGCGCCAGCAGCTGGGCAGGGCGGGAGCAGTACTTC; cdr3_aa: CASSWAGREQYF
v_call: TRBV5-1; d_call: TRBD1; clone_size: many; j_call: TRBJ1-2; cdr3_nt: TGCGCCAGCAGCTATGGACAGGGGCCCAAGTCACAAAACTATGGCTACACCTTC; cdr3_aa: CASSYGQGPKSQNYGYTF
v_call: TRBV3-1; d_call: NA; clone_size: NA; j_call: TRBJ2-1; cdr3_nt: TGTGCCAGCAGCCAGGACTACACAGGGGTTGGAGAGCAGTTCTTC; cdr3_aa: CASSQDYTGVGEQFF
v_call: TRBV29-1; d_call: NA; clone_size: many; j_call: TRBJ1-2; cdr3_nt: TGCAGCGTTGAGTGGGCTTCCGCGATCGGCTACACCTTC; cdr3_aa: CSVEWASAIGYTF
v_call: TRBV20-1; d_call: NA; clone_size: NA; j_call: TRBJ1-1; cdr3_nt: TGCAGTGCCCGTTGGGGGGCCGCTGAAGCTTTCTTT; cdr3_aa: CSARWGAAEAFF
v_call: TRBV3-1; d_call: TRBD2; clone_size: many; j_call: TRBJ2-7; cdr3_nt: TGTGCCAGCTCCCCACGGGGGGGATTCTCCTACGAGCAGTACTTC; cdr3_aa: CASSPRGGFSYEQYF
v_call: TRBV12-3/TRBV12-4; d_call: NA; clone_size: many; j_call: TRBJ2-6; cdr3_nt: TGTGCCAGTGGGGCCTCCTCTGGGGCCAACGTCCTGACTTTC; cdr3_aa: CASGASSGANVLTF
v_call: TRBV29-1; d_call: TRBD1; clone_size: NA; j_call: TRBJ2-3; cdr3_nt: TGCAGCTCGTCAACAGGGGCGGCAGATACGCAGTATTTT; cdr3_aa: CSSSTGAADTQYF
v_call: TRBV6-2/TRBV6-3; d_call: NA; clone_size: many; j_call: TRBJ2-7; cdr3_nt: TGTGCCAGCAGTTACCATAATCTTCCATACGAGCAGTACTTC; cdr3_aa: CASSYHNLPYEQYF
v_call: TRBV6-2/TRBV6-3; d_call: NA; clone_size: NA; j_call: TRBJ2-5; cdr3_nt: TGTACCAGCAGTTACTCGCGGGCCTCGGTACGGGAGACCCAGTACTTC; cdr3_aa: CTSSYSRASVRETQYF
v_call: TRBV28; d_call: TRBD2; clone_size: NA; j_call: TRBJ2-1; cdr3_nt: TGTGCCAGCTCGACAACCACTAGCGGGGGCCAAGACAATGAGCAGTTCTTC; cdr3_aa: CASSTTTSGGQDNEQFF
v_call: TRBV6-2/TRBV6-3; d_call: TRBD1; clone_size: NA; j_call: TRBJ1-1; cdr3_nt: TGTGCCAGCAGTTTGTTTTTCCGGGACAGGGAAGGTTGGACTGAAGCTTTCTTT; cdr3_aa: CASSLFFRDREGWTEAFF
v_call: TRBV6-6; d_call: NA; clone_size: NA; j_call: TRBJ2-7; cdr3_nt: TGTGCCAGCAAAAGTTCTCAGGGCCCCTACGAGCAGTACTTC; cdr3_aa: CASKSSQGPYEQYF
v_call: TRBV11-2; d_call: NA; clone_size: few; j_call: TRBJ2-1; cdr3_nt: TGTGCCAGCAGCTTAGAGGGTACCAATGAGCAGTTCTTC; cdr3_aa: CASSLEGTNEQFF
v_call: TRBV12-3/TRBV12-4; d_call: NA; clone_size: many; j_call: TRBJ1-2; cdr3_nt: TGTGCCAGCAGTCGGGCAGGACACCAGGCTGGCTACACCTTC; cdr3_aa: CASSRAGHQAGYTF
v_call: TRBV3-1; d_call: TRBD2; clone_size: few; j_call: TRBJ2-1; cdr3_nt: TGTGCCAGCAGCCAACCCGGGCTAGCGGGGGGGGACGGTGAGCAGTTCTTC; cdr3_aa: CASSQPGLAGGDGEQFF
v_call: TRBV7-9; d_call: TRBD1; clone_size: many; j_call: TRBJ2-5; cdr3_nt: TGTGCCAGCAGCTTACCAGGACAGGGCTCAGAGACCCAGTACTTC; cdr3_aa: CASSLPGQGSETQYF
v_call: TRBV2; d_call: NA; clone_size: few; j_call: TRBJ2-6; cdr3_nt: TGTGCCAGCAGATTGGACTTCTCTGGGGCCAACGTCCTGACTTTC; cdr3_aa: CASRLDFSGANVLTF
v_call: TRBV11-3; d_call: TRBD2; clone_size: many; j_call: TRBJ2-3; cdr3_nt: TGTGCCAGCAGCTTCCGGACTAGCGGAACAGATACGCAGTATTTT; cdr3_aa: CASSFRTSGTDTQYF
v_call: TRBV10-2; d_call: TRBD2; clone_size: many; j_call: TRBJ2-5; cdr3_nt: TGCGCCAGCAGTGAGAGGCTAGCGGGGGGAAACGTGTACCAAGAGACCCAGTACTTC; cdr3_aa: CASSERLAGGNVYQETQYF
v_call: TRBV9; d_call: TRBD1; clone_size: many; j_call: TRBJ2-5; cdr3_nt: TGTGCCAGCAGCACTACCCGACAGGGGCAGACCCAGTACTTC; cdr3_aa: CASSTTRQGQTQYF
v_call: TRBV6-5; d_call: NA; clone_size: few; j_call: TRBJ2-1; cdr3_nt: TGTGCCAGCAGTGGACTTACTAGCTCCTACAATGAGCAGTTCTTC; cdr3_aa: CASSGLTSSYNEQFF
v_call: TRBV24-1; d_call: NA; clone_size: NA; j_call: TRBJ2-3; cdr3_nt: TGTGCCACCAGGAGGACAGGCGGGGGAGATACGCAGTATTTT; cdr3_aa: CATRRTGGGDTQYF
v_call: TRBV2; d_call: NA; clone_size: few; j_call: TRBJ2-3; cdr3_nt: TGTGCCAGCAGTGAAGGTCTGAGCTTTAGCACAGATACGCAGTATTTT; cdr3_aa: CASSEGLSFSTDTQYF
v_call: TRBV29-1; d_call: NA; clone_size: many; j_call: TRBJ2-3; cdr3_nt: TGCAGCGTGGAAATCGGCCCAGATACGCAGTATTTT; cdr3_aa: CSVEIGPDTQYF
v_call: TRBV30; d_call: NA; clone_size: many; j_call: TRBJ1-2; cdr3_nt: TGTGCCTGGAGTGTCAGACAACAAGCTAACTATGGCTACACCTTC; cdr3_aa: CAWSVRQQANYGYTF
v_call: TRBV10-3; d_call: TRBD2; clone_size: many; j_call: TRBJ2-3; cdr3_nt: TGTGCCATCCAAGGTGGGGGGGGAGATACGCAGTATTTT; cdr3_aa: CAIQGGGGDTQYF
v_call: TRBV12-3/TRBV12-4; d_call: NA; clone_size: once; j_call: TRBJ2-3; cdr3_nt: TGTGCCAGCAGTTTAAGCGAGGCAGATGTGGAATATTTT; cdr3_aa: CASSLSEADVEYF